Listed below are T cell receptor beta chains from one sample, sequenced in a study of blood T cells in healthy people across ages. TCRdb ran MiXCR on the 5' RACE reads and lists one entry per CDR3 protein. The sample lists almost 800,000 distinct CDR3 sequences, more than 45% occurring once. The sequencing sample was made of blood. The source of these receptors is a man aged 25-45 years in good health. Both conserved end residues are part of each CDR3. A D gene is named only where the DNA matches it firmly. For some rows the clone size is stated as once, few or many, or as a class when expanded; others skip it.

clone_size d_call j_call v_call cdr3_aa cdr3_nt
NA NA TRBJ2-7 TRBV28 CASKSQSTREQYF TGTGCCAGCAAATCGCAGAGTACCCGCGAGCAGTACTTC
NA TRBD2 TRBJ2-3 TRBV20-1 CSAISGGPTDTQYF TGCAGTGCTATTAGCGGGGGGCCCACAGATACGCAGTATTTT
NA NA TRBJ1-1 TRBV12-3/TRBV12-4 CASTYTEAFF TGTGCCAGCACCTACACTGAAGCTTTCTTT
NA TRBD1 TRBJ2-2 TRBV7-2 CASSRQGAGELFF TGTGCCAGCAGCCGACAGGGGGCCGGGGAGCTGTTTTTT
NA NA TRBJ2-7 TRBV9 CASSAPTSTFSNEQYF TGTGCCAGCAGCGCCCCCACTTCTACGTTCTCCAATGAGCAGTACTTC
NA TRBD1 TRBJ1-1 TRBV3-1 CASSQTGTGGTEAFF TGTGCCAGCAGCCAAACCGGGACAGGGGGCACTGAAGCTTTCTTT
few NA TRBJ2-5 TRBV7-9 CASSPEGDRYF TGTGCCAGCAGCCCCGAAGGAGACCGGTACTTC
few TRBD1 TRBJ2-7 TRBV6-2/TRBV6-3 CASSYVSGTGSYEQYF TGTGCCAGCAGTTACGTTTCCGGGACAGGATCCTACGAGCAGTACTTC
NA NA TRBJ1-1 TRBV29-1 CSVGRAGTEAFF TGCAGCGTTGGAAGGGCCGGCACTGAAGCTTTCTTT
NA TRBD2 TRBJ2-3 TRBV6-6 CASTTKTSGGTDTQYF TGTGCCAGCACCACGAAGACTAGCGGAGGCACAGATACGCAGTATTTT
NA NA TRBJ2-6 TRBV12-3/TRBV12-4 CASSPRGTSPGANVLTF TGTGCCAGCAGTCCCAGGGGGACTTCCCCTGGGGCCAACGTCCTGACTTTC
NA TRBD2 TRBJ2-5 TRBV9 CASSVTGGTQYF TGTGCCAGCAGCGTAACGGGAGGGACCCAGTACTTC
NA TRBD1 TRBJ2-5 TRBV10-3 CAISGQGKVTQYF TGTGCCATCAGCGGACAGGGTAAAGTGACCCAGTACTTC
NA NA TRBJ1-2 TRBV10-3 CAISERGGDYGYTF TGTGCCATCAGTGAGAGGGGGGGCGACTATGGCTACACCTTC
few TRBD2 TRBJ2-1 TRBV5-1 CASSLGAGDVNEQFF TGCGCCAGCAGCTTGGGTGCGGGAGATGTTAATGAGCAGTTCTTC
few NA TRBJ2-3 TRBV7-2 CAIGGTDTQYF TGTGCCATCGGTGGCACAGATACGCAGTATTTT
NA NA TRBJ1-5 TRBV28 CANANSNQPQHF TGTGCCAACGCAAATAGCAATCAGCCTCAGCATTTT
NA NA TRBJ1-2 TRBV2 CANEGVTGYTF TGTGCCAACGAGGGGGTGACTGGCTACACCTTC
few NA TRBJ2-5 TRBV11-2 CASSFGYETQYF TGTGCCAGCAGCTTTGGGTATGAGACCCAGTACTTC
NA NA TRBJ1-2 TRBV4-1 CASSQDRGGNAGTFYGYTF TGCGCCAGCAGCCAAGATCGGGGGGGGAACGCTGGTACCTTTTATGGCTACACCTTC
few NA TRBJ2-7 TRBV29-1 CSVGYGSYEQYF TGCAGCGTTGGGTACGGCTCCTACGAGCAGTACTTC
few NA TRBJ2-7 TRBV20-1 CSARRGSQGNEQYF TGCAGTGCTAGAAGGGGCTCACAGGGTAACGAGCAGTACTTC
NA NA TRBJ2-7 TRBV7-8 CASRPSLRAEAYEQYF TGTGCCAGCAGACCTTCCCTTCGGGCAGAGGCCTACGAGCAGTACTTC
NA NA TRBJ2-3 TRBV28 CASGFSLHEVSDGSSPDTQYF TGTGCCAGCGGTTTTTCTCTACACGAAGTTTCTGACGGTTCTAGCCCAGATACGCAGTATTTT
once NA TRBJ1-4 TRBV4-3 CASSQDWSNEKLFF TGCGCCAGCAGCCAAGATTGGTCGAATGAAAAACTGTTTTTT
NA NA TRBJ2-5 TRBV20-1 CSAPPPGQETQYF TGCAGTGCTCCCCCCCCGGGGCAAGAGACCCAGTACTTC
NA NA TRBJ1-2 TRBV12-3/TRBV12-4 CASSVTDLYGYTF TGTGCCAGCAGTGTAACAGACCTCTATGGCTACACCTTC
few TRBD2 TRBJ2-1 TRBV7-2 CASSLSVSGGAFNEQFF TGTGCCAGCTCCTTGAGTGTTAGCGGGGGGGCATTCAATGAGCAGTTCTTC
NA TRBD2 TRBJ2-5 TRBV4-1 CASSLTLAGVERVGETQYF TGCGCCAGCAGCCTAACACTAGCGGGGGTGGAACGAGTAGGAGAGACCCAGTACTTC
few NA TRBJ2-5 TRBV20-1 CSARGMIGAPQETQYF TGCAGTGCCCGGGGGATGATCGGGGCCCCCCAAGAGACCCAGTACTTC
NA NA TRBJ2-6 TRBV19 CASSGGPGRFGANVLTF TGTGCCAGTAGCGGGGGACCGGGACGTTTCGGGGCCAACGTCCTGACTTTC
few NA TRBJ2-7 TRBV6-5 CASSYSDLAALRYEQYF TGTGCCAGCAGTTACTCTGACTTGGCAGCACTTAGATACGAGCAGTACTTC
few NA TRBJ1-2 TRBV5-1 CASSLGDGTGYGYTF TGCGCCAGCAGCTTGGGTGACGGGACGGGGTATGGCTACACCTTC
NA NA TRBJ1-4 TRBV12-3/TRBV12-4 CASSLKGRGEKLFF TGTGCCAGCAGTTTAAAGGGAAGGGGTGAAAAACTGTTTTTT
NA NA TRBJ2-7 TRBV28 CASTWGDYEQYF TGTGCCAGCACCTGGGGGGACTACGAGCAGTACTTC
NA NA TRBJ2-3 TRBV9 CASSGGHSSTDTQYF TGTGCCAGCAGCGGGGGACATTCTAGCACAGATACGCAGTATTTT
many NA TRBJ2-7 TRBV9 CASSVRDLGEQYF TGTGCCAGCAGCGTAAGGGACCTTGGGGAGCAGTACTTC
NA NA TRBJ2-1 TRBV7-9 CASSPNPYNEQFF TGTGCCAGCAGCCCAAACCCATACAATGAGCAGTTCTTC
few TRBD1 TRBJ2-5 TRBV7-2 CASSSRTGWETQYF TGTGCCAGCAGCTCGCGGACAGGGTGGGAGACCCAGTACTTC
few NA TRBJ2-5 TRBV20-1 CSARVGPLAREQYF TGCAGTGCTAGAGTTGGCCCCCTTGCGAGGGAGCAGTACTTC
NA TRBD2 TRBJ2-7 TRBV28 CASAGGYEQYF TGTGCCAGCGCGGGGGGGTACGAGCAGTACTTC
NA TRBD1 TRBJ1-2 TRBV2 CASSAEGAGLVYGYTF TGTGCCAGCAGCGCGGAGGGGGCAGGGTTGGTATATGGCTACACCTTC
once TRBD2 TRBJ2-1 TRBV4-1 CASSRGGLAVLGNEQFF TGCGCCAGCAGCCGAGGAGGGCTAGCGGTCCTTGGGAATGAGCAGTTCTTC
NA TRBD1 TRBJ2-1 TRBV20-1 CSARRLGQGNEQFF TGCAGTGCTAGGAGGCTTGGACAGGGGAATGAGCAGTTCTTC
NA NA TRBJ2-7 TRBV6-5 CASSYRGESNEQYF TGTGCCAGCAGTTACAGAGGGGAGAGCAACGAGCAGTACTTC
NA NA TRBJ2-5 TRBV20-1 CSAPLWETQYF TGCAGTGCCCCCCTCTGGGAGACCCAGTACTTC
few TRBD2 TRBJ2-7 TRBV3-1 CASSRRGPSGVYEQYF TGTGCCAGCAGCCGCCGGGGGCCTAGCGGGGTCTACGAGCAGTACTTC
NA NA TRBJ1-2 TRBV20-1 CSAPRDNYGYTF TGCAGTGCGCCTCGGGACAACTATGGCTACACCTTC
few NA TRBJ2-7 TRBV27 CASSPMFPSSYEQYF TGTGCCAGCAGCCCAATGTTTCCTAGCTCCTACGAGCAGTACTTC
NA TRBD2 TRBJ2-5 TRBV7-2 CASSPTSGTKETQYF TGTGCCAGCAGCCCGACTAGCGGAACTAAAGAGACCCAGTACTTC
NA NA TRBJ2-3 TRBV6-5 CASTAAGAHTDTQYF TGTGCCAGCACCGCCGCGGGGGCCCACACAGATACGCAGTATTTT
NA NA TRBJ2-3 TRBV10-2 CASLNSGTDTQYF TGCGCCAGCTTGAATAGCGGCACAGATACGCAGTATTTT
NA TRBD1 TRBJ2-1 TRBV2 CASSEPLQGAGPFF TGTGCCAGCAGTGAACCCTTACAGGGGGCAGGTCCGTTCTTC